The rows below give T cell receptor beta chains drawn from one sample of a study of blood T cell repertoires in COVID-19. The protocol was immunoSEQ multiplex PCR, while the TCRdb copy is restricted to in-frame clones and leaves out a portion. Of around 370,000 clones in the sample, around nine tenths are singletons; the top ten hold 0.9% to 1.5%. The material sequenced was PBMCs or T cells enriched from blood (not recorded which). These receptor sequences come from a woman between 18 and 30 years old who had recovered from COVID-19. Both conserved end residues are part of each CDR3. Fields, in order: J gene, V gene, D gene, clone size, CDR3 protein, CDR3 DNA. A D gene is named only where the DNA matches it firmly. Rows give clone size only sometimes, using once, few, many, or a class for an expanded clone.

J gene: TRBJ1-2
V gene: TRBV13
D gene: NA
clone size: once
CDR3 protein: CASSLEGDGYTF
CDR3 DNA: TGTGCCAGCAGCTTAGAAGGGGATGGCTACACCTTC

J gene: TRBJ1-2
V gene: TRBV28
D gene: NA
clone size: NA
CDR3 protein: CASSFPGNYGYTF
CDR3 DNA: TGTGCCAGCAGTTTTCCAGGAAACTATGGCTACACCTTC

J gene: TRBJ1-2
V gene: TRBV27
D gene: NA
clone size: NA
CDR3 protein: CASRSYSEGLQFGDNYGYTF
CDR3 DNA: TGTGCCAGCAGGAGCTATTCAGAGGGCCTACAGTTCGGGGATAACTATGGCTACACCTTC

J gene: TRBJ1-4
V gene: TRBV12-3/TRBV12-4
D gene: NA
clone size: NA
CDR3 protein: CASSMAGKEKLFF
CDR3 DNA: TGTGCCAGCAGTATGGCAGGGAAGGAAAAACTGTTTTTT

J gene: TRBJ2-7
V gene: TRBV7-2
D gene: TRBD1
clone size: NA
CDR3 protein: CASSLNYSPGQGYYEQYF
CDR3 DNA: TGTGCCAGCAGCTTAAACTATAGCCCGGGACAGGGGTACTACGAGCAGTACTTC

J gene: TRBJ2-7
V gene: TRBV6-5
D gene: TRBD1
clone size: NA
CDR3 protein: CASSWTGESYEQYF
CDR3 DNA: TGTGCCAGCAGTTGGACAGGGGAATCCTACGAGCAGTACTTC

J gene: TRBJ2-1
V gene: TRBV5-8
D gene: TRBD1
clone size: NA
CDR3 protein: CASSFTGQGTNEQFF
CDR3 DNA: TGTGCCAGCAGCTTCACGGGACAGGGGACGAATGAGCAGTTCTTC

J gene: TRBJ1-1
V gene: TRBV27
D gene: NA
clone size: NA
CDR3 protein: CASSLTGLMNTEAFF
CDR3 DNA: TGTGCCAGCAGTTTAACAGGCCTAATGAACACTGAAGCTTTCTTT

J gene: TRBJ1-1
V gene: TRBV6-4
D gene: NA
clone size: NA
CDR3 protein: CASSDSDRGTEAFF
CDR3 DNA: TGTGCCAGCAGTGACTCCGACCGGGGGACTGAAGCTTTCTTT

J gene: TRBJ2-3
V gene: TRBV6-6
D gene: TRBD1
clone size: NA
CDR3 protein: CASSYEGAGGDTQYF
CDR3 DNA: TGTGCCAGCAGTTACGAGGGGGCGGGTGGAGATACGCAGTATTTT

J gene: TRBJ1-3
V gene: TRBV9
D gene: NA
clone size: NA
CDR3 protein: CASSVGLLSSGNTIYF
CDR3 DNA: TGTGCCAGCAGCGTTGGACTGCTTAGCTCTGGAAACACCATATATTTT

J gene: TRBJ1-2
V gene: TRBV19
D gene: TRBD1
clone size: NA
CDR3 protein: CASTNRGSYGYTF
CDR3 DNA: TGTGCCAGTACAAACAGGGGGAGCTATGGCTACACCTTC

J gene: TRBJ1-3
V gene: TRBV4-1
D gene: TRBD1
clone size: NA
CDR3 protein: CASSLGTVSGNTIYF
CDR3 DNA: TGCGCCAGCAGCCTTGGGACAGTCTCTGGAAACACCATATATTTT

J gene: TRBJ2-5
V gene: TRBV30
D gene: TRBD2
clone size: NA
CDR3 protein: CAWTELGLAGAQETQYF
CDR3 DNA: TGTGCCTGGACTGAACTGGGACTAGCGGGGGCCCAAGAGACCCAGTACTTC

J gene: TRBJ2-5
V gene: TRBV19
D gene: NA
clone size: NA
CDR3 protein: CASSTFPPGQETQYF
CDR3 DNA: TGTGCCAGTAGTACGTTTCCTCCGGGCCAAGAGACCCAGTACTTC

J gene: TRBJ1-5
V gene: TRBV19
D gene: NA
clone size: NA
CDR3 protein: CASSSGEGLNQPQHF
CDR3 DNA: TGTGCCAGTAGTTCCGGCGAGGGCCTAAATCAGCCCCAGCATTTT

J gene: TRBJ2-7
V gene: TRBV2
D gene: NA
clone size: NA
CDR3 protein: CASWGDRGGEQYF
CDR3 DNA: TGTGCCAGCTGGGGTGACAGGGGAGGGGAGCAGTACTTC

J gene: TRBJ2-1
V gene: TRBV19
D gene: TRBD1
clone size: NA
CDR3 protein: CATIPTTGSPSNEQFF
CDR3 DNA: TGTGCCACGATTCCCACGACAGGGTCTCCGAGCAATGAGCAGTTCTTC

J gene: TRBJ2-7
V gene: TRBV27
D gene: NA
clone size: NA
CDR3 protein: CASSLLGYEQYF
CDR3 DNA: TGTGCCAGCAGTTTACTAGGCTACGAGCAGTACTTC

J gene: TRBJ1-6
V gene: TRBV13
D gene: NA
clone size: NA
CDR3 protein: CASSLVKGKDSPLHF
CDR3 DNA: TGTGCCAGCAGCTTAGTTAAGGGGAAGGATTCACCCCTCCACTTT

J gene: TRBJ1-1
V gene: TRBV4-1
D gene: NA
clone size: few
CDR3 protein: CASSQDRAHNTEAFF
CDR3 DNA: TGCGCCAGCAGCCAAGACAGGGCCCATAACACTGAAGCTTTCTTT

J gene: TRBJ2-5
V gene: TRBV5-1
D gene: TRBD1
clone size: NA
CDR3 protein: CASSLSRTGGTKETQYF
CDR3 DNA: TGCGCCAGCAGCTTGAGCAGGACAGGGGGTACCAAAGAGACCCAGTACTTC

J gene: TRBJ2-1
V gene: TRBV27
D gene: TRBD2
clone size: NA
CDR3 protein: CASSSPSAGGPNEQFF
CDR3 DNA: TGTGCCAGCAGCTCCCCCTCGGCGGGGGGGCCCAATGAGCAGTTCTTC

J gene: TRBJ2-2
V gene: TRBV5-6
D gene: NA
clone size: few
CDR3 protein: CASSLANTGELFF
CDR3 DNA: TGTGCCAGCAGCTTGGCTAACACCGGGGAGCTGTTTTTT

J gene: TRBJ1-2
V gene: TRBV29-1
D gene: TRBD1
clone size: few
CDR3 protein: CSVEGTGINYGYTF
CDR3 DNA: TGCAGCGTTGAAGGGACAGGGATCAACTATGGCTACACCTTC

J gene: TRBJ1-2
V gene: TRBV5-6
D gene: NA
clone size: NA
CDR3 protein: CASSFPVSRGGYTF
CDR3 DNA: TGTGCCAGCAGCTTTCCCGTGTCCCGCGGTGGCTACACCTTC

J gene: TRBJ1-2
V gene: TRBV27
D gene: TRBD1
clone size: NA
CDR3 protein: CASRLYRGSYGYTF
CDR3 DNA: TGTGCCAGCAGGCTCTACAGGGGAAGCTATGGCTACACCTTC

J gene: TRBJ2-3
V gene: TRBV6-2/TRBV6-3
D gene: TRBD1
clone size: NA
CDR3 protein: CASSSLGQEDTDTQYF
CDR3 DNA: TGTGCCAGCAGTTCTTTGGGACAGGAAGACACAGATACGCAGTATTTT

J gene: TRBJ2-7
V gene: TRBV19
D gene: TRBD1
clone size: NA
CDR3 protein: CASRFTGGRTSYEQYF
CDR3 DNA: TGTGCCAGTAGGTTCACAGGGGGCCGAACTTCCTACGAGCAGTACTTC

J gene: TRBJ1-6
V gene: TRBV27
D gene: TRBD1
clone size: NA
CDR3 protein: CASSYRGLGSPLHF
CDR3 DNA: TGTGCCAGCAGCTACAGGGGGCTTGGTTCACCCCTCCACTTT

J gene: TRBJ1-1
V gene: TRBV5-1
D gene: TRBD1
clone size: NA
CDR3 protein: CASSFQTGRVSTEAFF
CDR3 DNA: TGCGCCAGCAGCTTTCAGACAGGGCGAGTATCCACTGAAGCTTTCTTT

J gene: TRBJ1-1
V gene: TRBV11-2
D gene: NA
clone size: NA
CDR3 protein: CASSKMHRAGEAFF
CDR3 DNA: TGTGCCAGCAGTAAGATGCACAGGGCCGGTGAAGCTTTCTTT

J gene: TRBJ1-2
V gene: TRBV2
D gene: NA
clone size: NA
CDR3 protein: CASTKEQGSNYGYTF
CDR3 DNA: TGTGCCAGCACCAAAGAACAGGGCTCCAACTATGGCTACACCTTC